These T cell receptor beta chains were read from a single sample in a study of blood T cells in healthy people across ages. TCRdb re-called the 5' RACE reads through MiXCR, storing one row per CDR3 protein. The table shows fewer than 1,000,000 distinct CDR3 sequences, with around two fifths occurring only once. Sequenced input: blood. The receptors were sampled from a man aged 60-69 years in good health. The CDR3 runs from the conserved cysteine through the conserved F or W. D genes are given only for firm matches. The size field is filled for only some rows; it gives once, few, many or a size class.

V	D	J	size	CDR3	DNA
TRBV2	NA	TRBJ2-1	many	CASTEGNNEQFF	TGTGCCAGCACAGAAGGGAACAATGAGCAGTTCTTC
TRBV5-1	NA	TRBJ2-7	NA	CASSLGAVDEQYF	TGCGCCAGCAGCTTGGGTGCGGTCGACGAGCAGTACTTC
TRBV20-1	NA	TRBJ1-4	NA	CSARNDEKLFF	TGCAGTGCTAGGAACGATGAAAAACTGTTTTTT
TRBV20-1	NA	TRBJ2-7	NA	CSAPFGDFYEQYF	TGCAGTGCTCCTTTTGGGGACTTCTACGAGCAGTACTTC
TRBV20-1	NA	TRBJ1-6	few	CSARWGASGNSPLHF	TGCAGTGCTAGGTGGGGGGCTTCCGGGAATTCACCCCTCCACTTT
TRBV4-3	TRBD2	TRBJ2-3	few	CASSHRTSGGAEDTQYF	TGCGCCAGCAGCCACCGGACTAGCGGGGGGGCCGAAGATACGCAGTATTTT
TRBV5-1	TRBD2	TRBJ2-1	once	CASSLNLPGLGGVEQFF	TGCGCCAGCAGCTTAAACCTGCCGGGACTAGGGGGTGTTGAGCAGTTCTTC
TRBV20-1	TRBD1	TRBJ2-3	NA	CSASIAGTGNQDTQYF	TGCAGTGCTAGTATCGCGGGGACAGGGAACCAAGATACGCAGTATTTT
TRBV7-2	NA	TRBJ1-1	NA	CASSFSGDTEAFF	TGTGCCAGCAGCTTTAGTGGAGACACTGAAGCTTTCTTT
TRBV7-3	NA	TRBJ1-6	NA	CASSSPGSPLHF	TGTGCCAGCAGCTCCCCCGGATCACCCCTCCACTTT
TRBV12-3/TRBV12-4	NA	TRBJ1-4	NA	CASSPRRVEKLFF	TGTGCCAGCAGCCCCCGCCGTGTTGAAAAACTGTTTTTT
TRBV20-1	TRBD1	TRBJ1-5	NA	CSASGRYGRGLDQPQHF	TGCAGTGCTAGTGGTCGGTATGGCAGGGGGTTGGATCAGCCCCAGCATTTT
TRBV3-1	NA	TRBJ1-1	NA	CASSQVGITEAFF	TGTGCCAGCAGCCAAGTAGGGATTACTGAAGCTTTCTTT
TRBV6-2/TRBV6-3	NA	TRBJ1-6	NA	CASSSTTWVGNSPLHF	TGTGCCAGCAGTTCGACCACATGGGTGGGTAATTCACCCCTCCACTTT
TRBV21-1	NA	TRBJ2-7	once	CASSNGGRRRQYF	TGTGCCAGCAGCAATGGGGGTCGAAGAAGGCAGTACTTC
TRBV7-2	NA	TRBJ1-5	NA	CASSLNGPGSNQPQHF	TGTGCCAGCAGCTTAAACGGCCCGGGTAGCAATCAGCCCCAGCATTTT
TRBV5-1	TRBD1	TRBJ1-2	few	CASPTGRGYTF	TGCGCCAGCCCGACAGGGAGGGGCTACACCTTC
TRBV3-1	TRBD2	TRBJ2-5	few	CASSQGISGGIKTQYF	TGTGCCAGCAGCCAAGGCATTAGCGGGGGGATAAAGACCCAGTACTTC
TRBV20-1	NA	TRBJ1-4	few	CSAPDGDKTNEKLFF	TGCAGTGCGCCGGATGGTGACAAGACCAATGAAAAACTGTTTTTT
TRBV9	NA	TRBJ2-5	few	CASSVGGGAGETQYF	TGTGCCAGCAGCGTAGGAGGGGGGGCCGGAGAGACCCAGTACTTC
TRBV29-1	NA	TRBJ2-1	NA	CSGEVFNEQFF	TGCAGCGGTGAGGTCTTTAATGAGCAGTTCTTC
TRBV27	TRBD1	TRBJ1-2	NA	CASLIGRIDRASGYTF	TGTGCCAGCCTTATCGGGCGGATAGACAGGGCTAGCGGCTACACCTTC
TRBV7-2	TRBD1	TRBJ2-1	NA	CASSLGWGQGGEQFF	TGTGCCAGCAGCTTAGGTTGGGGACAGGGCGGTGAGCAGTTCTTC
TRBV5-6	NA	TRBJ2-2	few	CASSYPNSGNTGELFF	TGTGCCAGCAGCTACCCAAACAGCGGAAACACCGGGGAGCTGTTTTTT
TRBV5-1	TRBD2	TRBJ2-1	NA	CASSLGSGGRDEQFF	TGCGCCAGCAGCTTGGGGAGCGGGGGGCGGGATGAGCAGTTCTTC
TRBV7-2	NA	TRBJ2-4	few	CASSLDGGTKQYF	TGTGCCAGCAGCTTAGATGGGGGTACCAAGCAGTACTTC
TRBV7-6	TRBD1	TRBJ1-6	few	CASSTTQGADSPLHF	TGTGCCAGCAGTACAACACAGGGGGCTGATTCACCCCTCCACTTT
TRBV27	NA	TRBJ2-3	once	CASRGGRATDTQYF	TGTGCCAGCAGGGGGGGCCGAGCCACAGATACGCAGTATTTT
TRBV7-2	NA	TRBJ1-1	NA	CASSVIRNTEAFF	TGTGCCAGCAGCGTCATCAGGAACACTGAAGCTTTCTTT
TRBV12-3/TRBV12-4	NA	TRBJ2-4	few	CASGLQGDNIQYF	TGTGCCAGCGGCCTCCAGGGAGACAACATTCAGTACTTC
TRBV4-3	TRBD2	TRBJ2-3	NA	CASSLDPTSGGTSTDTQYF	TGCGCCAGCAGCCTAGACCCGACTAGCGGGGGCACAAGCACAGATACGCAGTATTTT
TRBV6-1	NA	TRBJ2-3	once	CASSELGYTQYF	TGTGCCAGCAGTGAATTGGGATATACGCAGTATTTT
TRBV9	TRBD2	TRBJ2-3	NA	CASSEGTRITDTQYF	TGTGCCAGCAGCGAGGGGACTAGAATCACAGATACGCAGTATTTT
TRBV4-1	TRBD1	TRBJ2-3	NA	CASSQHKGQGTDTQYF	TGCGCCAGCAGCCAACACAAGGGACAGGGCACAGATACGCAGTATTTT
TRBV5-1	NA	TRBJ2-1	NA	CASSPGAGSPNEQFF	TGCGCCAGCAGCCCGGGGGCGGGGTCCCCCAATGAGCAGTTCTTC
TRBV20-1	TRBD1	TRBJ1-5	once	CSARTGANQPQHF	TGCAGTGCTAGGACAGGGGCCAATCAGCCCCAGCATTTT
TRBV6-5	TRBD2	TRBJ2-3	few	CASSLATSSPDTQYF	TGTGCCAGCAGTTTGGCGACTAGCTCCCCAGATACGCAGTATTTT
TRBV5-1	NA	TRBJ2-1	NA	CASSLAKGSRNEQFF	TGCGCCAGCAGCTTGGCCAAGGGATCTAGGAATGAGCAGTTCTTC
TRBV13	TRBD1	TRBJ1-2	NA	CASSHKGGTGFGGYTF	TGTGCCAGCAGCCATAAGGGCGGGACAGGGTTCGGTGGCTACACCTTC
TRBV5-1	NA	TRBJ2-2	NA	CASSFSPGPGELFF	TGCGCCAGCAGCTTTTCTCCAGGTCCCGGGGAGCTGTTTTTT
TRBV15	NA	TRBJ2-5	few	CATSREIQETQYF	TGTGCCACCAGCAGAGAGATACAAGAGACCCAGTACTTC
TRBV5-1	NA	TRBJ2-1	few	CASSLFRDTGLSEQFF	TGCGCCAGCAGCTTGTTCCGGGACACGGGTTTGAGTGAGCAGTTCTTC
TRBV9	TRBD1	TRBJ2-7	many	CASSVSGTVDSYEQYF	TGTGCCAGCAGCGTTTCCGGGACAGTGGACTCCTACGAGCAGTACTTC
TRBV20-1	NA	TRBJ1-2	NA	CSATTGLPMDYGYTF	TGCAGTGCTACTACCGGGCTCCCTATGGATTATGGCTACACCTTC
TRBV29-1	NA	TRBJ1-1	NA	CSGDTGRWGAFF	TGCAGCGGCGACACAGGGAGGTGGGGGGCTTTCTTT
TRBV10-1	NA	TRBJ2-7	many	CASSDGHEQYF	TGCGCCAGCAGTGATGGACATGAGCAGTACTTC
TRBV6-2/TRBV6-3	TRBD1	TRBJ1-6	NA	CASSRQGEVSPLHF	TGTGCCAGCAGTCGACAGGGAGAGGTTTCACCCCTCCACTTT
TRBV3-1	TRBD2	TRBJ2-5	NA	CASSQGSVAGAYGETQYF	TGTGCCAGCAGCCAAGGATCGGTAGCGGGTGCCTACGGAGAGACCCAGTACTTC
TRBV2	NA	TRBJ1-4	NA	CASKTDLTTNEKLFF	TGTGCCAGCAAAACAGACCTTACAACTAATGAAAAACTGTTTTTT
TRBV12-3/TRBV12-4	NA	TRBJ1-2	NA	CASSPDRYYGYTF	TGTGCCAGCAGTCCGGACAGATACTATGGCTACACCTTC
TRBV4-1	NA	TRBJ2-7	NA	CASSRAEGPGEQYF	TGCGCCAGCAGCCGCGCGGAGGGGCCGGGCGAGCAGTACTTC
TRBV12-3/TRBV12-4	TRBD2	TRBJ2-1	NA	CASTLSGGYNNEQFF	TGTGCCAGCACCCTTAGCGGGGGGTACAATAACGAGCAGTTCTTC
TRBV4-2	NA	TRBJ2-7	NA	CASSQDLGTRTYEQYF	TGTGCCAGCAGCCAAGATTTGGGGACAAGGACTTACGAGCAGTACTTC